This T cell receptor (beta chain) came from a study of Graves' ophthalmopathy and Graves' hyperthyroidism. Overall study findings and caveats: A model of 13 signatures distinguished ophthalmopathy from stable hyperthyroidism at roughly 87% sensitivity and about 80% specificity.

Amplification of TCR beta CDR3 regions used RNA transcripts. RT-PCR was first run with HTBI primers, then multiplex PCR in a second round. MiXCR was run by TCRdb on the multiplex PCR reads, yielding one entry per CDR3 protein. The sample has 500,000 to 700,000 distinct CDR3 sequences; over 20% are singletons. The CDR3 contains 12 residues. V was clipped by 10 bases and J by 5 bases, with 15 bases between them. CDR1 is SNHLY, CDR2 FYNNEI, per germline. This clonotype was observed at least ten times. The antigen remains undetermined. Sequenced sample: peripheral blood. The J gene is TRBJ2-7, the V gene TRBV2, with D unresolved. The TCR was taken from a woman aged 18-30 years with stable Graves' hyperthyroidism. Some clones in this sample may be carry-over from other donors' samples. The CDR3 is CATRPRIDEQYF. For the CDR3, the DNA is TGTGCCACCCGGCCTCGAATCGACGAGCAGTACTTC.